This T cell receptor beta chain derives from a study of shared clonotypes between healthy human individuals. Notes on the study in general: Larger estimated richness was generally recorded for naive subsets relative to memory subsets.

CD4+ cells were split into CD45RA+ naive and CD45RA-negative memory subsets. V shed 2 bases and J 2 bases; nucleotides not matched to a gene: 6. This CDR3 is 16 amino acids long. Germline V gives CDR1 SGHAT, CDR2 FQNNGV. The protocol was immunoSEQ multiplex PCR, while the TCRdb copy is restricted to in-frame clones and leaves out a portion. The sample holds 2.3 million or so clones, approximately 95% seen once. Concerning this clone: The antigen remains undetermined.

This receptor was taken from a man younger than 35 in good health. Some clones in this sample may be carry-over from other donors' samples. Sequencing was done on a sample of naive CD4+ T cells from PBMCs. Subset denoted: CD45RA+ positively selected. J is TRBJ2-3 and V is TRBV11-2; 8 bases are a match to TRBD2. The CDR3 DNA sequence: TGTGCCAGCAGCTTACAGAGCGGGAGTACCACAGATACGCAGTATTTT. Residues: CASSLQSGSTTDTQYF. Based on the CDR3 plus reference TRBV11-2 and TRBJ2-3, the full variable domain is EAGVAQSPRYKIIEKRQSVAFWCNPISGHATLYWYQQILGQGPKLLIQFQNNGVVDDSQLPKDRFSAERLKGVDSTLKIQPAKLEDSAVYLCASSLQSGSTTDTQYFGPGTRLTVL.